This T cell receptor beta chain was captured by sequencing in a study of CD4 T cells in relation to SARS-CoV-2 and coronaviruses. On the study more broadly: Convalescent patients had median age roughly 38 years, range about 21 to 80. Shared crossreactive spike epitopes were mapped to their HLA restriction. Study-wide results and limits: No crossreactivity against non-spike viral proteins was tested here.

Clones were read by immunoSEQ multiplex PCR, and TCRdb kept only the in-frame ones, dropping some. The top ten hold about 3.3% of the sample, which has 40,000 or so clones, around 85% seen once. The germline V gene encodes CDR1 SEHNR and CDR2 FQNEAQ (reference sequence). The germline V and J ends were trimmed by 7 bases and 3 bases, with 16 bases remaining between them. This CDR3 is built from 14 residues. As to this clone: Antigen specificity is unknown.

This TCR came from an adult with COVID-19. This chain links TRBV7-9 with TRBJ2-7, with a weak D call TRBD2 (6 bases). The sample comprised memory CD4+ T cells from PBMCs. For the CDR3, the DNA is TGTGCCAGCACTTCGTCGGGAGCGGTCTACGAGCAGTACTTC. It is translated as CASTSSGAVYEQYF. The entire variable domain, with the rest obtained from reference TRBV7-9 and TRBJ2-7, is as follows: DTGVSQNPRHKITKRGQNVTFRCDPISEHNRLYWYRQTLGQGPEFLTYFQNEAQLEKSRLLSDRFSAERPKGSFSTLEIQRTEQGDSAMYLCASTSSGAVYEQYFGPGTRLTVT.